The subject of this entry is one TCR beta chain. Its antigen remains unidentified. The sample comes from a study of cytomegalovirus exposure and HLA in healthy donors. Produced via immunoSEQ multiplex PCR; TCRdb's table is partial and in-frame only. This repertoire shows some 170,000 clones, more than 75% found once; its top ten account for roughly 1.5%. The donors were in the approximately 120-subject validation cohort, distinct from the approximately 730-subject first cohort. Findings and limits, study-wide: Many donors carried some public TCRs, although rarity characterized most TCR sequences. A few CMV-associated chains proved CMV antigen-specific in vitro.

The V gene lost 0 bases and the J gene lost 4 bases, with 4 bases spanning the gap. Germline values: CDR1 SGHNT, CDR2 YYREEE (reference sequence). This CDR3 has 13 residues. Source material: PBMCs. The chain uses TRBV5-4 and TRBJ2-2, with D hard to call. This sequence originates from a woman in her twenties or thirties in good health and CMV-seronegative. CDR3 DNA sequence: TGTGCCAGCAGCTTGGGCAGCACCGGGGAGCTGTTTTTT. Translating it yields CASSLGSTGELFF.